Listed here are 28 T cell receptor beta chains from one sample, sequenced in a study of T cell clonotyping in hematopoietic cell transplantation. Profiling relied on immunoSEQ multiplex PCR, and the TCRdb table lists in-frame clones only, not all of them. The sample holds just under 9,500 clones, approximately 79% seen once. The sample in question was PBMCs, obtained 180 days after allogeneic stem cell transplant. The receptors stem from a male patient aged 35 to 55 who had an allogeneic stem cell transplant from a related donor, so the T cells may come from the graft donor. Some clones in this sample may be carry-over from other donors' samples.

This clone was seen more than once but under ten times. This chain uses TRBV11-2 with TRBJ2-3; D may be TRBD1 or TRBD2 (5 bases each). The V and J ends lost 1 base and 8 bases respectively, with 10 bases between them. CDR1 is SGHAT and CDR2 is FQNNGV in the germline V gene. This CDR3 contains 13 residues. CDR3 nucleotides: TGTGCCAGCAGCTTAGTTCGGGACCCTACGCAGTATTTT. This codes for CASSLVRDPTQYF.

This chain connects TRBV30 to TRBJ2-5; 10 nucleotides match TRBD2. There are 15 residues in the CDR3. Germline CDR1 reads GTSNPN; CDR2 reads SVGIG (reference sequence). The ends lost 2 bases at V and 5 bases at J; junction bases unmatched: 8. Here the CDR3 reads CAWSLYSGGAETQYF. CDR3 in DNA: TGTGCCTGGAGTTTATACAGCGGGGGGGCCGAGACCCAGTACTTC.

As DNA, the CDR3 is TGTGCCTGGGGCCCTCAGGTTTCCTACGAGCAGTACTTC. Protein: CAWGPQVSYEQYF. The chain carries TRBV30 and TRBJ2-7; D unclear. V was cut by 5 bases and J by 1 base, with 12 bases left in between. The CDR3 length is 13 residues. Germline V gives CDR1 GTSNPN, CDR2 SVGIG (reference sequence). Variable domain in full (rest from reference TRBV30 and TRBJ2-7): SQTIHQWPATLVQPVGSPLSLECTVEGTSNPNLYWYRQAAGRGLQLLFYSVGIGQISSEVPQNLSASRPQDRQFILSSKKLLLSDSGFYLCAWGPQVSYEQYFGPGTRLTVT.

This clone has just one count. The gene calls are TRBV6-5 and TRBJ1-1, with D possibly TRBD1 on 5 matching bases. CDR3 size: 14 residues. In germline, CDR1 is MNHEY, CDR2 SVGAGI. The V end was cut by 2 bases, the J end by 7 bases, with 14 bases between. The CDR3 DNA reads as TGTGCCAGCAGTTACGCGGGGGGAAATTTTGAAGCTTTCTTT. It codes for CASSYAGGNFEAFF.

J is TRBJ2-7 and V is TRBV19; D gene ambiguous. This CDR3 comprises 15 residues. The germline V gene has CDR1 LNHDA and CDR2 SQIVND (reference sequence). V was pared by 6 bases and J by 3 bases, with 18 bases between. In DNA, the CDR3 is TGTGCCAGTAGATGTGGGTGGCAGCACTACTACGAGCAGTACTTC. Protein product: CASRCGWQHYYEQYF.

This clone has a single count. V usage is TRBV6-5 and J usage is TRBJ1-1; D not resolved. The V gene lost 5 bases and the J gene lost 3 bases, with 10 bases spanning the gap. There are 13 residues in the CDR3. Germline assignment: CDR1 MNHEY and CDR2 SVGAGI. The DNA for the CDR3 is TGTGCCAGCAGTCGTAATCGGGACACTGAAGCTTTCTTT. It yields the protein CASSRNRDTEAFF.

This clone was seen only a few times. The CDR3 DNA follows: TGCGCCAGCGGGGCCCTTCTTCGGGACACTGAAGCTTTCTTT. Translated, it gives CASGALLRDTEAFF. The chain employs TRBV4-1 and TRBJ1-1, with TRBD1 as a possible D gene (5 bases). The CDR3 loop spans 14 amino acids. The V and J ends lost 8 bases and 3 bases respectively, with 16 bases between them. CDR1 MGHRA and CDR2 YSYEKL come from the germline V gene.

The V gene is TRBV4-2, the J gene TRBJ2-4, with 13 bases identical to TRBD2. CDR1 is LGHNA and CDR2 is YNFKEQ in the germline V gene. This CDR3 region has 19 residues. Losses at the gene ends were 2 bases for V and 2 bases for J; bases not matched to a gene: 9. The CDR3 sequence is CASSQFGELAGGSKNIQYF. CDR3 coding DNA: TGTGCCAGCAGCCAATTCGGAGAACTAGCGGGGGGGTCCAAAAACATTCAGTACTTC.

CDR3 DNA sequence: TGTGCCAGCAGCTGGGACAGCTACAATGAGCAGTTCTTC. This encodes CASSWDSYNEQFF. This chain joins TRBV11-2 and TRBJ2-1; 7 bases align to TRBD1. Per the germline V gene, CDR1 is SGHAT and CDR2 is FQNNGV. Trimming removed 4 bases from V and 3 bases from J; junction bases left unmatched: 0. The CDR3 is made up of 13 amino acids. The full variable domain, in which reference TRBV11-2 and TRBJ2-1 provide the parts outside the CDR3, is EAGVAQSPRYKIIEKRQSVAFWCNPISGHATLYWYQQILGQGPKLLIQFQNNGVVDDSQLPKDRFSAERLKGVDSTLKIQPAKLEDSAVYLCASSWDSYNEQFFGPGTRLTVL.

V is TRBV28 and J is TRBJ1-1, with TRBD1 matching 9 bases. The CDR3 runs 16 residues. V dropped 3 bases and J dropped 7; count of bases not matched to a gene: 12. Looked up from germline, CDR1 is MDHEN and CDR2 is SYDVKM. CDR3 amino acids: CASSFPGTGMAFEAFF. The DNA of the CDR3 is TGTGCCAGCAGTTTCCCCGGGACAGGGATGGCTTTTGAAGCTTTCTTT.

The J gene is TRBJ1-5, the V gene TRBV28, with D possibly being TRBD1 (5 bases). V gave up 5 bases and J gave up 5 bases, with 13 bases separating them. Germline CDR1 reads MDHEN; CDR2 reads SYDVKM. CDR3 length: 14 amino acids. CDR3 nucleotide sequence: TGTGCCAGCAGTCAACCCCCGGGGGATCAGCCCCAGCATTTT. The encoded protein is CASSQPPGDQPQHF.

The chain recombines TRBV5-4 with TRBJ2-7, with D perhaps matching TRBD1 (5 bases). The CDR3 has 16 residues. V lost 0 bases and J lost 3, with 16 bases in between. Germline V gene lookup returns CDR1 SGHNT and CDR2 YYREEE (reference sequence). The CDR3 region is CASSLGVRQGGYEQYF. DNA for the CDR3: TGTGCCAGCAGCTTGGGGGTCAGGCAGGGTGGCTACGAGCAGTACTTC.

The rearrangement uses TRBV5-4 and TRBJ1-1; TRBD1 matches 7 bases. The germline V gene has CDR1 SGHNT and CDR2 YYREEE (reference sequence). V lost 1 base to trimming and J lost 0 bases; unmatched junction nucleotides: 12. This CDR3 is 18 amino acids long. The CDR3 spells CASSLRGRGQGLNTEAFF. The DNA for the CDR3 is TGTGCCAGCAGCTTGAGGGGAAGGGGGCAAGGTTTGAACACTGAAGCTTTCTTT.

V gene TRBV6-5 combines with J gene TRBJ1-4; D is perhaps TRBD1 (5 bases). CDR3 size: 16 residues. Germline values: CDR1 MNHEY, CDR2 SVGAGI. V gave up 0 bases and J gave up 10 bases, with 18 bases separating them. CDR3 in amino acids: CASSYSIGEGLGKLFF. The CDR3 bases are TGTGCCAGCAGTTACTCGATAGGGGAGGGCTTGGGAAAACTGTTTTTT.

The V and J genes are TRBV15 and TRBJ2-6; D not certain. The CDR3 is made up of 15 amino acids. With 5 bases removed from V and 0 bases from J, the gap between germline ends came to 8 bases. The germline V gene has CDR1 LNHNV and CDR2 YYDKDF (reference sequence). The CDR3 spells CATSRQLSGANVLTF. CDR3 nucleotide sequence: TGTGCCACCAGCCGTCAGCTCTCTGGGGCCAACGTCCTGACTTTC.

DNA for the CDR3: TGCAGCGTTGTCGAGGAGAACACTGAAGCTTTCTTT. It yields the protein CSVVEENTEAFF. The chain is built from TRBV29-1 and TRBJ1-1; D is uncertain. Germline loops: CDR1 SQVTM, CDR2 ANQGSEA. This CDR3 is built from 12 residues. Trimming stripped 4 bases from V and 1 base from J, with 7 bases between. Drawing the rest from reference TRBV29-1 and TRBJ1-1, the complete variable domain is SAVISQKPSRDICQRGTSLTIQCQVDSQVTMMFWYRQQPGQSLTLIATANQGSEATYESGFVIDKFPISRPNLTFSTLTVSNMSPEDSSIYLCSVVEENTEAFFGQGTRLTVV.

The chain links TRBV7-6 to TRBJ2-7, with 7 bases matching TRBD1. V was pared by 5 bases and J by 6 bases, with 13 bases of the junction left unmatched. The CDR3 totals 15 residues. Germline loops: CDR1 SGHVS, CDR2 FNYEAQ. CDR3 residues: CASSQSRATGTEQYF. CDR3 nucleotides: TGTGCCAGCAGCCAAAGCCGCGCGACAGGGACCGAGCAGTACTTC. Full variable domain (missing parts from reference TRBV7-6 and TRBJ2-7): GAGVSQSPRYKVTKRGQDVALRCDPISGHVSLYWYRQALGQGPEFLTYFNYEAQQDKSGLPNDRFSAERPEGSISTLTIQRTEQRDSAMYRCASSQSRATGTEQYFGPGTRLTVT.

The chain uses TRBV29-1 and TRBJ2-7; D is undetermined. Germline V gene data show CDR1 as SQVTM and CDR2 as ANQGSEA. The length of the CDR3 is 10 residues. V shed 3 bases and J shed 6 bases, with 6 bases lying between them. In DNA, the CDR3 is TGCAGCGTTGATACCGGCGAGCAGTACTTC. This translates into CSVDTGEQYF.

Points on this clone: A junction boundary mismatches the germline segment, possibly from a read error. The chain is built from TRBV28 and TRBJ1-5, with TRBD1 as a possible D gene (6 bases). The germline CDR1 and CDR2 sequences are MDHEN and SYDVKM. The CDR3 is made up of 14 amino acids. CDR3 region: CAIEGVIGNQPQNF. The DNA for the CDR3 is TGTGCCATCGAGGGGGTCATAGGAAATCAGCCCCAGAATTTT. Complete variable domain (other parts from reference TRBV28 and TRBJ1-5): DVKVTQSSRYLVKRTGEKVFLECVQDMDHENMFWYRQDPGLGLRLIYFSYDVKMKEKGDIPEGYSVSREKKERFSLILESASTNQTSMYLCAIEGVIGNQPQNFGDGTRLSIL.

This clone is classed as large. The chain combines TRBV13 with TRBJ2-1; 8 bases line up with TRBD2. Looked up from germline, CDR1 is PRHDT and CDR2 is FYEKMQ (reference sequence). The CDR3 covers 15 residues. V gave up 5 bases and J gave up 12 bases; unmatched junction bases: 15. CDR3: CASSDLAGMLGRQFF. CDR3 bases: TGTGCCAGCAGCGACCTAGCGGGTATGCTCGGTCGGCAGTTCTTC.

This CDR3 is CASSLSPVYGYTF. The CDR3 DNA follows: TGTGCCAGCAGTTTATCCCCAGTCTATGGCTACACCTTC. The chain uses TRBV28 and TRBJ1-2; D remains unclear. V was clipped by 1 base and J by 4 bases, with 7 bases between them. The CDR3 covers 13 residues. Germline V gives CDR1 MDHEN, CDR2 SYDVKM.

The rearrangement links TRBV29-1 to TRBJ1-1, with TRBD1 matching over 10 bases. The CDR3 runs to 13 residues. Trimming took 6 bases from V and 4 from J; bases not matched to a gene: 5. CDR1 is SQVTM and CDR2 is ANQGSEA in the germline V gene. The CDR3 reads CSVGQGVGTEAFF. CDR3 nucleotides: TGCAGCGTCGGACAGGGGGTCGGCACTGAAGCTTTCTTT.

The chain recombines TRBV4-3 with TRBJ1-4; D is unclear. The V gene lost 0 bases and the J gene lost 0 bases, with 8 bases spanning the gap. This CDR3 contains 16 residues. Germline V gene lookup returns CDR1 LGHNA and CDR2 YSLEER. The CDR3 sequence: CASSQDKPATNEKLFF. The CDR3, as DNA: TGCGCCAGCAGCCAAGATAAGCCAGCAACTAATGAAAAACTGTTTTTT.

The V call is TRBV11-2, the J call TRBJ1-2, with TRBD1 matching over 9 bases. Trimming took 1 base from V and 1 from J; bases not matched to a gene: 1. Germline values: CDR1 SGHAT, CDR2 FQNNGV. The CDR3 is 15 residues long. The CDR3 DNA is TGTGCCAGCAGCTTAGCGGGACAGGGTAACTATGGCTACACCTTC. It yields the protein CASSLAGQGNYGYTF.

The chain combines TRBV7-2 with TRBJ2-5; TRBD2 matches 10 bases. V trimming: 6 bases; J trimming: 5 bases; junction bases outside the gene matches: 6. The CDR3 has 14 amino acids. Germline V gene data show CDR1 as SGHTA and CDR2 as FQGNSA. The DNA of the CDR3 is TGTGCCAGCAGAACTAGCGGGGTGTATGAGACCCAGTACTTC. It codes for CASRTSGVYETQYF.

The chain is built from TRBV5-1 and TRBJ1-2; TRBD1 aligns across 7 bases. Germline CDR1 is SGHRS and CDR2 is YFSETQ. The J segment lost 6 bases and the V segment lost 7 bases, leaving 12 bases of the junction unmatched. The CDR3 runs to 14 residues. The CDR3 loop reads CASRNTGAEDGYTF. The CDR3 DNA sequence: TGCGCCAGCCGGAACACAGGGGCGGAGGATGGCTACACCTTC.

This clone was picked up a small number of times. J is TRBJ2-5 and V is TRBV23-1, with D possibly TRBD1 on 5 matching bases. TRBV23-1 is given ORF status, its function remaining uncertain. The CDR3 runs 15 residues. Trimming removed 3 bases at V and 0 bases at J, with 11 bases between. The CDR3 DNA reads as TGCGCCAGCAGTCACCCCGACAGTTACCAAGAGACCCAGTACTTC. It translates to CASSHPDSYQETQYF.

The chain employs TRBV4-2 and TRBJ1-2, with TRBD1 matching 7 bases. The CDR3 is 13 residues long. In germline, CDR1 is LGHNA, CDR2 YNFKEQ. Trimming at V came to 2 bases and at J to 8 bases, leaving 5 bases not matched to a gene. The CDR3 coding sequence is TGTGCCAGCAGCCAAACAGGGGAACACGGCTACACCTTC. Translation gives CASSQTGEHGYTF.